This T cell receptor (beta chain) was recovered during a study of vaccination effects on CD4 cells after COVID-19. Study outcomes and limitations: There was marked clonal contraction among infection- and vaccine-induced clones late after vaccination.

In the case of this clone: The antigen is unknown.

Antigen-specific CD4+ T cells were expanded (with viral peptide pools) by the ViraFEST assay ahead of sequencing. After less than 11 days in culture, the CD4+ T cells were isolated. Each well held approximately 1.8 million PBMC cultured with 7.5 to 10 ug/ml peptides and roughly 11 IU/ml IL-2. Sequenced by immunoSEQ multiplex PCR; TCRdb stores in-frame clones only, minus some. Here the sample spans about 8,000 clones, 65% to 75% being singletons. V shed 0 bases and J 7 bases; nucleotides not matched to a gene: 4. The CDR3 is 13 amino acids. Germline CDR1 is SGHRS and CDR2 is YFSETQ. The sample in question was CD4+ T cells from PBMCs cultured with HCoV-229E spike peptides, obtained before COVID-19 vaccination. The sequence was obtained from a human donor who received a COVID-19 vaccine. The chain carries TRBV5-1 and TRBJ2-7; 7 bases fit TRBD2. Written as DNA, the CDR3 is TGCGCCAGCAGCTTGGGGGGGGGAACGGAGCAGTACTTC. This sequence encodes CASSLGGGTEQYF.